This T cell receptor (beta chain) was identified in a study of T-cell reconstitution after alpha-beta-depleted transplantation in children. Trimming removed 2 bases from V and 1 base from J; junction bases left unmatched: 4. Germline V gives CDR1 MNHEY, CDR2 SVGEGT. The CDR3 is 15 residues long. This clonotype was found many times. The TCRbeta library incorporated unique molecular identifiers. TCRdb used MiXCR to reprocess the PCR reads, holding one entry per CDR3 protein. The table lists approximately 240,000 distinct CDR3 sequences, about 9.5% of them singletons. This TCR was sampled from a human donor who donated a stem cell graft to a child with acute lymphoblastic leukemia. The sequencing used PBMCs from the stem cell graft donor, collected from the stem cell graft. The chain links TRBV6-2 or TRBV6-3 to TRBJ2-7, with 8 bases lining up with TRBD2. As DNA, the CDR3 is TGTGCCAGCAGTTACGGATTAGCGGGGTCCTACGAGCAGTACTTC. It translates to CASSYGLAGSYEQYF.